These T cell receptor beta chains were read from a single sample in a study of T cell repertoires in cytomegalovirus infection. Their antigens are not known. Each CDR3 protein gets one entry after TCRdb re-called the reads with MiXCR. The repertoire holds about 830,000 distinct CDR3 sequences, with around a third as singletons. The sample consisted of cultured CD8+ T cells from PBMCs, taken from culture after CMV antigen stimulation. These receptors were obtained from a human donor in good health (CMV status not recorded). Some clones in this sample may be carry-over from other donors' samples. Both conserved end residues are part of each CDR3. D genes are given only for firm matches. Rows give clone size only sometimes, using once, few, many, or a class for an expanded clone.

.	TRBV5-6	TRBD2	TRBJ2-3	CASISRGVGLGTQYF	TGTGCCAGCATCTCGCGGGGGGTGGGCCTTGGGACGCAGTATTTT
.	TRBV4-1	TRBD1	TRBJ2-1	CASSPIVQGASYNEQFF	TGCGCCAGCAGCCCCATCGTTCAGGGGGCCTCCTACAATGAGCAGTTCTTC
.	TRBV7-9	TRBD1	TRBJ2-1	CASSSWTGGVFNEQFF	TGTGCCAGCAGCTCCTGGACAGGGGGCGTCTTCAATGAGCAGTTCTTC
few	TRBV15	.	TRBJ1-5	CATSSAVPSNQPQHF	TGTGCCACCAGCAGCGCAGTCCCTAGCAATCAGCCCCAGCATTTT
many	TRBV6-1	.	TRBJ1-1	CASSEVFTLAGTEAFF	TGTGCCAGCAGTGAGGTCTTTACCCTCGCAGGAACTGAAGCTTTCTTT
.	TRBV11-2	TRBD2	TRBJ2-1	CASSSGTSGVVNNEQFF	TGTGCCAGCAGCTCCGGGACTAGCGGGGTTGTAAACAATGAGCAGTTCTTC
.	TRBV19	.	TRBJ2-2	CASREDGMDTGELFF	TGTGCCAGTAGAGAAGACGGGATGGACACCGGGGAGCTGTTTTTT
.	TRBV15	.	TRBJ2-5	CATSREGHQETQYF	TGTGCCACCAGCAGAGAGGGACACCAAGAGACCCAGTACTTC
few	TRBV29-1	.	TRBJ1-4	CSVEDLGRSDNEKLFF	TGCAGCGTTGAAGATCTTGGACGGTCGGATAATGAAAAACTGTTTTTT
many	TRBV7-6	.	TRBJ1-1	CASSLETGTEAFF	TGTGCCAGCAGCTTAGAGACAGGCACTGAAGCTTTCTTT
.	TRBV6-5	.	TRBJ1-1	CASSYSMGLGNTEAFF	TGTGCCAGCAGTTACTCGATGGGGCTGGGGAACACTGAAGCTTTCTTT
.	TRBV7-9	.	TRBJ2-7	CASSLAAGRGWYEQYF	TGTGCCAGCAGCTTAGCCGCAGGGAGAGGTTGGTACGAGCAGTACTTC
.	TRBV28	.	TRBJ1-1	CASTLDSGFNTEAFF	TGTGCCAGCACTCTGGACAGCGGTTTTAACACTGAAGCTTTCTTT
few	TRBV6-5	.	TRBJ2-3	CASSPYRYTSTDTQYF	TGTGCCAGCAGTCCCTACAGATATACTAGCACAGATACGCAGTATTTT
.	TRBV7-9	.	TRBJ1-6	CASSPSSGGSYSPLHF	TGTGCCAGCAGCCCCTCATCGGGCGGCAGTTATTCACCCCTCCACTTT
once	TRBV6-6	.	TRBJ1-1	CASSASGGADTEAFF	TGTGCCAGCAGTGCTAGTGGGGGGGCGGACACTGAAGCTTTCTTT
many	TRBV7-2	.	TRBJ2-2	CASSFADSTGELFF	TGTGCCAGCAGCTTCGCAGATTCCACCGGGGAGCTGTTTTTT